These 9 T cell receptor beta chains share one sample of origin, sequenced in a study of blood T cell repertoires in COVID-19. Sequenced by immunoSEQ multiplex PCR; TCRdb stores in-frame clones only, minus some. This sample has just under 20,000 clones, with more than 85% found just once. The source material was peripheral blood. Every receptor here comes from a woman in her forties or fifties with active COVID-19.

This sequence joins TRBV28 and TRBJ1-2; 9 bases map to TRBD1. Germline values: CDR1 MDHEN, CDR2 SYDVKM. V lost 5 bases to trimming and J lost 8 bases; unmatched junction nucleotides: 6. The CDR3 spans 13 residues. CDR3 loop: CASSPRTGVGYTF. The DNA for the CDR3 is TGTGCCAGCAGTCCCCGGACAGGGGTCGGCTACACCTTC.

V and J are TRBV7-6 and TRBJ2-1, with 9 positions matching TRBD2. The CDR3 runs 22 residues. J lost 0 bases, V lost 5 bases, and 23 bases had no gene match. Germline CDR1 and CDR2: SGHVS and FNYEAQ. CDR3 protein: CASSPLPPTLREGLGSYNEQFF. The CDR3 DNA reads as TGTGCCAGCAGCCCCCTACCCCCTACTTTGCGGGAGGGCCTTGGCTCCTACAATGAGCAGTTCTTC.

The chain carries TRBV7-8 and TRBJ2-1, with D perhaps matching TRBD2 (9 bases). Deletions cut 1 base from V and 14 bases from J, with 18 bases between. Germline V gene data show CDR1 as SGHVS and CDR2 as FQNEAQ. The CDR3 contains 14 residues. CDR3 amino acids: CASSLGQGTSYKFF. The CDR3 DNA follows: TGTGCCAGCAGCTTAGGACAGGGGACTAGCTATAAGTTCTTC.

The rearrangement uses TRBV11-3 and TRBJ1-1; D is ambiguous. Germline values: CDR1 SGHNT, CDR2 YENEEA. Deletions cut 0 bases from V and 5 bases from J, with 13 bases between. The CDR3 loop spans 15 amino acids. The CDR3 region has the DNA TGTGCCAGCAGCTTAGACGGCAGGATAGGAACTGAAGCTTTCTTT. Its protein is CASSLDGRIGTEAFF.

V is TRBV5-1 and J is TRBJ1-1, with 7 bases identical to TRBD1. Per the germline V gene, CDR1 is SGHRS and CDR2 is YFSETQ. The CDR3 runs to 16 residues. Trimming took 4 bases from V and 0 from J; bases not matched to a gene: 9. As DNA, the CDR3 is TGCGCCAGCAGCCCCCGTCCGGGACAGCTGAACACTGAAGCTTTCTTT. This gives the protein CASSPRPGQLNTEAFF.

The V call is TRBV28, the J call TRBJ2-3, with 8 bases matching TRBD2. CDR1 and CDR2 (germline): MDHEN, SYDVKM. The J segment lost 0 bases and the V segment lost 7 bases, leaving 12 bases of the junction unmatched. The CDR3 spans 17 residues. The CDR3 here is CASTSGGLAGSTDTQYF. DNA for the CDR3: TGTGCCAGCACCTCGGGGGGGCTAGCGGGCAGCACAGATACGCAGTATTTT.

This chain joins TRBV7-2 and TRBJ2-3; 12 positions agree with TRBD2. The V gene end was trimmed by 5 bases and the J gene end by 5 bases; junction bases not matched to a gene: 11. The CDR3 has 17 amino acids. Germline V gives CDR1 SGHTA, CDR2 FQGNSA. Written as DNA, the CDR3 is TGTGCCAGCAGCCCGATCCTAGCGGGAGGGGGAGGAGATACGCAGTATTTT. Protein: CASSPILAGGGGDTQYF.

This chain links TRBV29-1 with TRBJ2-7, with TRBD1 identical over 7 bases. After removal of 4 bases from V and 2 bases from J, the junction contained 5 bases not matched to a gene. Germline CDR1 reads SQVTM; CDR2 reads ANQGSEA. CDR3 length: 13 amino acids. CDR3 in DNA: TGCAGCGTTGGGTGGGACAGTCCCTACGAGCAGTACTTC. Translation gives CSVGWDSPYEQYF.

This chain links TRBV10-1 with TRBJ2-1; 8 nucleotides agree with TRBD2. The CDR3 has 17 residues. Unmatched junction bases numbered 13, after V lost 2 bases and J lost 7 bases. Germline CDR1 WNHNN, CDR2 SYGVQD (reference sequence). CDR3: CASSEGTSPGPGNEQFF. CDR3 in DNA: TGCGCCAGCAGTGAGGGGACTAGTCCGGGGCCCGGGAATGAGCAGTTCTTC.